This is a list of T cell receptor beta chains from one sample in a study of cytomegalovirus exposure and HLA in healthy donors. The protocol was immunoSEQ multiplex PCR, while the TCRdb copy is restricted to in-frame clones and leaves out a portion. This table has 95,000 to 110,000 clones, over 65% appearing once. The sequenced sample was PBMCs. The source of these receptors is a woman in her thirties or forties in good health and CMV-seropositive. CDR3s include the opening cysteine and the closing phenylalanine or tryptophan. A D gene is named only where the DNA matches it firmly. Only some rows state a clone size, as once, few, many or a class for expanded clones.

size	D	V	J	CDR3	DNA
NA	TRBD2	TRBV7-8	TRBJ2-5	CASSRRLAGGPFFETQYF	TGTGCCAGCAGCAGACGACTAGCGGGGGGGCCCTTTTTTGAGACCCAGTACTTC
NA	TRBD1	TRBV30	TRBJ1-6	CAWRGTDRTYSPLHF	TGTGCCTGGAGGGGTACGGACAGGACTTATTCACCCCTCCACTTT
NA	TRBD2	TRBV9	TRBJ2-4	CASSPPASGKGAKNIQYF	TGTGCCAGCAGCCCTCCCGCTAGCGGGAAGGGAGCCAAAAACATTCAGTACTTC
NA	NA	TRBV2	TRBJ2-7	CASTNKQGSTYEQYF	TGTGCCAGCACCAATAAACAGGGCTCTACCTACGAGCAGTACTTC
NA	NA	TRBV25-1	TRBJ1-5	CASSPGGVQPQHF	TGTGCCAGCAGCCCCGGGGGAGTTCAGCCCCAGCATTTT
once	NA	TRBV5-8	TRBJ2-3	CASSFKDRLLDTQYF	TGTGCCAGCAGCTTTAAGGACAGACTCTTAGATACGCAGTATTTT
NA	NA	TRBV4-1	TRBJ1-6	CASSQDWRTYVSYNSPLHF	TGCGCCAGCAGCCAAGATTGGAGGACCTACGTCTCCTATAATTCACCCCTCCACTTT
NA	TRBD2	TRBV4-2	TRBJ2-1	CASSQESGRGGIEQFF	TGTGCCAGCAGCCAAGAGTCGGGGCGGGGGGGAATTGAGCAGTTCTTC
NA	NA	TRBV9	TRBJ1-5	CASSVNWGGEPQHF	TGTGCCAGCAGCGTAAATTGGGGAGGGGAGCCCCAGCATTTT
NA	TRBD1	TRBV5-1	TRBJ2-2	CASSLSGETGQGATGELFF	TGCGCCAGCAGCTTGTCGGGGGAAACGGGACAGGGAGCAACCGGGGAGCTGTTTTTT
NA	TRBD1	TRBV5-6	TRBJ1-1	CASSRTGTFRTEAFF	TGTGCCAGCAGCCGGACAGGGACTTTTCGCACTGAAGCTTTCTTT
NA	TRBD1	TRBV18	TRBJ1-4	CASSPLGQGFNEKLFF	TGTGCCAGCTCACCCCTCGGACAGGGGTTTAATGAAAAACTGTTTTTT
NA	TRBD1	TRBV29-1	TRBJ2-5	CSVEGTGQETQYF	TGCAGCGTTGAGGGGACAGGACAAGAGACCCAGTACTTC
NA	NA	TRBV15	TRBJ2-7	CATSRSAGEQYF	TGTGCCACCAGCAGGAGTGCGGGCGAGCAGTACTTC
few	NA	TRBV13	TRBJ1-1	CACSWGTAAFF	TGTGCCTGCAGCTGGGGCACTGCAGCTTTCTTT
few	NA	TRBV7-9	TRBJ2-7	CASSLDGATYEQYF	TGTGCCAGCAGCTTAGACGGTGCCACCTACGAGCAGTACTTC
NA	TRBD2	TRBV4-1	TRBJ2-3	CASSQTTLAGARGTQYF	TGCGCCAGCAGCCAGACTACTCTAGCGGGAGCCCGGGGCACGCAGTATTTT
NA	NA	TRBV5-1	TRBJ1-4	CASSLTTGMEKLFF	TGCGCCAGCAGCTTGACAACAGGGATGGAAAAACTGTTTTTT
NA	NA	TRBV30	TRBJ1-1	CAWSILTPGLEAFF	TGTGCCTGGAGTATACTAACCCCAGGGTTGGAAGCTTTCTTT
NA	TRBD1	TRBV18	TRBJ1-1	CASSPDRVAEAFF	TGTGCCAGCTCACCGGACAGGGTGGCTGAAGCTTTCTTT
NA	NA	TRBV2	TRBJ2-7	CASSARRGVLYEQYF	TGTGCCAGCAGCGCCCGCAGGGGGGTCCTTTACGAGCAGTACTTC
NA	TRBD2	TRBV7-2	TRBJ2-1	CASSLVGRAGGNNEQFF	TGTGCCAGCAGCTTAGTGGGGAGAGCGGGGGGGAACAATGAGCAGTTCTTC
NA	NA	TRBV5-6	TRBJ1-6	CASSFLGKGDYSPLHF	TGTGCCAGCAGCTTCCTCGGGAAGGGAGATTATTCACCCCTCCACTTT
NA	NA	TRBV7-2	TRBJ1-1	CASSPWTENTEAFF	TGTGCCAGCAGCCCCTGGACAGAGAACACTGAAGCTTTCTTT
once	TRBD1	TRBV5-1	TRBJ2-2	CASSLRGRDGELFF	TGCGCCAGCAGCCTCAGGGGGCGCGACGGGGAGCTGTTTTTT
NA	NA	TRBV11-3	TRBJ2-5	CASSLGRSSQETQYF	TGTGCCAGCAGCTTAGGAAGGAGCTCCCAAGAGACCCAGTACTTC
few	TRBD1	TRBV28	TRBJ2-7	CASSPDRVWQYF	TGTGCCAGCAGCCCGGACAGGGTTTGGCAGTACTTC
NA	NA	TRBV18	TRBJ1-1	CASSKGENTEAFF	TGTGCCAGCTCAAAGGGGGAGAACACTGAAGCTTTCTTT
NA	NA	TRBV6-1	TRBJ1-5	CASSGDKNQPQHF	TGTGCCAGCAGTGGGGACAAGAATCAGCCCCAGCATTTT
few	NA	TRBV18	TRBJ1-2	CASSPGAQEGYTF	TGTGCCAGCTCCCCAGGGGCCCAAGAAGGCTACACCTTC
NA	TRBD1	TRBV27	TRBJ1-5	CASSPGTGNQPQHF	TGTGCCAGCAGTCCCGGGACAGGCAATCAGCCCCAGCATTTT
once	TRBD1	TRBV2	TRBJ1-6	CASSELGGNSPLHF	TGTGCCAGCAGTGAATTAGGGGGCAATTCACCCCTCCACTTT
NA	TRBD1	TRBV30	TRBJ1-1	CAWRRDREAFF	TGTGCCTGGAGAAGGGACAGGGAAGCTTTCTTT
once	NA	TRBV29-1	TRBJ2-1	CSVESDRGNEQFF	TGCAGCGTTGAGTCCGACCGCGGCAATGAGCAGTTCTTC
once	NA	TRBV30	TRBJ1-3	CAWLSENTIYF	TGTGCCTGGCTATCTGAAAACACCATATATTTT
NA	TRBD1	TRBV5-6	TRBJ2-3	CASSIDRGRTDTQYF	TGTGCCAGCAGCATAGACAGGGGGCGGACAGATACGCAGTATTTT
NA	NA	TRBV7-2	TRBJ2-3	CASSLASEVGLLPDTQYF	TGTGCCAGCAGCTTAGCGTCGGAGGTAGGACTGTTGCCAGATACGCAGTATTTT
NA	TRBD2	TRBV2	TRBJ2-3	CASSGGGAADTQYF	TGTGCCAGCAGCGGCGGGGGGGCGGCAGATACGCAGTATTTT
NA	TRBD1	TRBV5-1	TRBJ1-2	CASSGQGGYTF	TGCGCCAGCAGCGGACAGGGAGGCTACACCTTC
NA	TRBD1	TRBV4-1	TRBJ1-1	CASSPTQDRLNTEAFF	TGCGCCAGCAGCCCGACACAGGACAGGCTTAACACTGAAGCTTTCTTT
NA	NA	TRBV15	TRBJ2-5	CATNAGSWETQYF	TGTGCCACCAATGCCGGGTCCTGGGAGACCCAGTACTTC
NA	TRBD1	TRBV7-2	TRBJ1-2	CASTLGQGRYGYTF	TGTGCCAGCACCCTAGGACAGGGTCGCTATGGCTACACCTTC
NA	TRBD1	TRBV7-7	TRBJ1-4	CASSLAGQNEKLFF	TGTGCTAGCAGCTTAGCGGGACAGAATGAAAAACTGTTTTTT
NA	NA	TRBV28	TRBJ1-2	CASSSRDFGRGYTF	TGTGCCAGCAGCAGCCGGGATTTCGGGCGGGGCTACACCTTC
NA	NA	TRBV4-2	TRBJ2-2	CASSQDGGAGTGELFF	TGTGCCAGCAGCCAAGATGGGGGGGCGGGCACCGGGGAGCTGTTTTTT
NA	NA	TRBV18	TRBJ1-5	CASSPVLQNQPQHF	TGTGCCAGCTCACCAGTTTTACAAAATCAGCCCCAGCATTTT
NA	NA	TRBV4-3	TRBJ2-3	CASSQDGGADTQYF	TGCGCCAGCAGCCAAGATGGCGGGGCAGATACGCAGTATTTT
NA	TRBD2	TRBV6-1	TRBJ2-5	CASVVAGAETQYF	TGTGCCAGCGTGGTAGCGGGGGCTGAGACCCAGTACTTC
once	TRBD2	TRBV27	TRBJ2-3	CASSPLAGGHTQYF	TGTGCCAGCAGTCCACTAGCGGGGGGTCATACGCAGTATTTT
once	TRBD1	TRBV4-1	TRBJ1-1	CASSPGGRGIGTEAFF	TGCGCCAGCAGCCCAGGGGGCAGGGGTATAGGCACTGAAGCTTTCTTT
few	TRBD2	TRBV9	TRBJ2-7	CASSIATSGEGEQYF	TGTGCCAGCAGCATTGCCACTAGCGGGGAGGGCGAGCAGTACTTC
few	TRBD1	TRBV29-1	TRBJ1-1	CSVERWRQGVEAFF	TGCAGCGTTGAAAGATGGAGACAGGGGGTTGAAGCTTTCTTT
NA	TRBD1	TRBV5-1	TRBJ1-3	CASSRMTGSGNTIYF	TGCGCCAGCAGCCGCATGACAGGGAGTGGAAACACCATATATTTT